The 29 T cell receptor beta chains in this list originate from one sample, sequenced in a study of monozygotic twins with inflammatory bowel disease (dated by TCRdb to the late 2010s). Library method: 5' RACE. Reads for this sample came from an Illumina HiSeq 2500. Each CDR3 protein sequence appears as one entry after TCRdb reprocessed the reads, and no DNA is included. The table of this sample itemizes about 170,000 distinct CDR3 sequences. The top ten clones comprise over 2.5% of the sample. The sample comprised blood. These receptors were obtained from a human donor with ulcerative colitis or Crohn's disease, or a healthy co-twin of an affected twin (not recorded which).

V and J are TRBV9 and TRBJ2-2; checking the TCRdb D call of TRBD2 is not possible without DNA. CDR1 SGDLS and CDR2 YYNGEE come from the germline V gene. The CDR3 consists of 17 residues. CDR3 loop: CASSDLLAGGSTGELFF.

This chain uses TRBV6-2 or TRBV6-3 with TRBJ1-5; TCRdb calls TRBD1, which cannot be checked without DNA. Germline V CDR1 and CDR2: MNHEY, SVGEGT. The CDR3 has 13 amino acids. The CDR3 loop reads CASSPDTVQPQHF.

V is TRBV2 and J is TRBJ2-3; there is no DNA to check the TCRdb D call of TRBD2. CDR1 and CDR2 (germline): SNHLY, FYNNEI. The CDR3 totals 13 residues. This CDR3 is CASWTSGSYTQYF.

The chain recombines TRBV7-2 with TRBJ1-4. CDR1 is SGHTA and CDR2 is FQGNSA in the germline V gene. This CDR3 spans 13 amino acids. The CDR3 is CASSLAGWQKLFF.

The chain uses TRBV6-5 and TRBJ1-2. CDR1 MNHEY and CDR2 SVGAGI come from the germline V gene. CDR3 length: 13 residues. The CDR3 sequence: CASSLGGDDGYTF.

The CDR3 protein is CASSVRDGNYEQYF. This rearrangement joins TRBV25-1 to TRBJ2-7; TCRdb reports TRBD1, a call that lacks DNA to check it against. This CDR3 is built from 14 residues. The V gene's germline CDR1 is MGHDK and CDR2 SYGVNS.

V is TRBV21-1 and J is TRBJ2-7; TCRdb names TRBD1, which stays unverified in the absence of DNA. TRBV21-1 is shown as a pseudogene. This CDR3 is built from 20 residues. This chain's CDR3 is CASSSRLDRGPLQSSYEQYF.

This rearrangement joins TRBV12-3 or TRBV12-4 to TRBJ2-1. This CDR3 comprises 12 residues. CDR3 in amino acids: CASSLRANEQFF.

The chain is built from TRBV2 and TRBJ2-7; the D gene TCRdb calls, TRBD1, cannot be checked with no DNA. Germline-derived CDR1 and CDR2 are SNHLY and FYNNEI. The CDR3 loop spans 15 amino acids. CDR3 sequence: CASRHPTGANHEQYF.

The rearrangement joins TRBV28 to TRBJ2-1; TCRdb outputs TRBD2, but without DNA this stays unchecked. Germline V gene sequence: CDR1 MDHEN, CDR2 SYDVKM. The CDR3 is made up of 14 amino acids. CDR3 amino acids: CASPSGRGDNEQFF.

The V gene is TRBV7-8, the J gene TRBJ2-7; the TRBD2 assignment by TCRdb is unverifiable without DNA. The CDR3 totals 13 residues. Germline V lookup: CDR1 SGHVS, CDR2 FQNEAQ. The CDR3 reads CASYSPSGYEQYF.

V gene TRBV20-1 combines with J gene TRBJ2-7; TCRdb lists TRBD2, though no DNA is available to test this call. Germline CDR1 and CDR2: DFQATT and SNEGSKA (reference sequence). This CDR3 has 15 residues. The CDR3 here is CSADPGLAAPYEQYF.

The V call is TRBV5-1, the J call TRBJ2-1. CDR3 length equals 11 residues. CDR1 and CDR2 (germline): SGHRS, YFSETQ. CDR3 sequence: CASSLRDEQFF.

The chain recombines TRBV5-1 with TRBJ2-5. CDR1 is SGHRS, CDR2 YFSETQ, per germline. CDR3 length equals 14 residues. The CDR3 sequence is CASSLIDIQETQYF. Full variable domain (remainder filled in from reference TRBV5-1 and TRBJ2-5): KAGVTQTPRYLIKTRGQQVTLSCSPISGHRSVSWYQQTPGQGLQFLFEYFSETQRNKGNFPGRFSGRQFSNSRSEMNVSTLELGDSALYLCASSLIDIQETQYFGPGTRLLVL.

CDR3 amino acids: CSARTYRGASYNEQFF. The chain joins TRBV20-1 to TRBJ2-1; TCRdb outputs TRBD2, but without DNA this stays unchecked. CDR3 size: 16 residues. Germline V gives CDR1 DFQATT, CDR2 SNEGSKA (reference sequence).

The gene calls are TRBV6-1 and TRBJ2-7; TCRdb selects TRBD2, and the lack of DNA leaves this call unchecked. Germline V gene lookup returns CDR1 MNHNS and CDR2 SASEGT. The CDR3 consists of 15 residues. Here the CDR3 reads CASSRRAFRAYEQYF.

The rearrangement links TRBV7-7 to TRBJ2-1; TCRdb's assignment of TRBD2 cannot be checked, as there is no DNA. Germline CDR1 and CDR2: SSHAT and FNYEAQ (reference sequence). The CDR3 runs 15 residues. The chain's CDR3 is CASSQGTSGTNEQFF.

The CDR3 loop reads CASSRDRVDRGELFF. The chain couples TRBV7-3 to TRBJ2-2; the D call of TRBD1 rests on TCRdb alone, since no DNA is present to check it. This CDR3 is built from 15 residues. From germline, CDR1 is SGHTA and CDR2 FQGTGA.

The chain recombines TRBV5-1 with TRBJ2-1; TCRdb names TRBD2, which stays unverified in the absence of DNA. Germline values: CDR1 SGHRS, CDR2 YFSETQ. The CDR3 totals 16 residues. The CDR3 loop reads CASRPTLAGVFNEQFF.

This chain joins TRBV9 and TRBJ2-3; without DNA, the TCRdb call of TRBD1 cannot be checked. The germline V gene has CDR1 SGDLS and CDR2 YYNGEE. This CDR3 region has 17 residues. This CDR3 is CASSVGPGTGGEDTQYF.

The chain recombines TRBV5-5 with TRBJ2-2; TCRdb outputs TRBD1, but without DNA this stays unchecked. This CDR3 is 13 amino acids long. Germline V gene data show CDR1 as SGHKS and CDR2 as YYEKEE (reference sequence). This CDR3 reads CASSPRDTGELFF. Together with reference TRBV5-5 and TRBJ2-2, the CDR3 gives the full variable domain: DAGVTQSPTHLIKTRGQQVTLRCSPISGHKSVSWYQQVLGQGPQFIFQYYEKEERGRGNFPDRFSARQFPNYSSELNVNALLLGDSALYLCASSPRDTGELFFGEGSRLTVL.

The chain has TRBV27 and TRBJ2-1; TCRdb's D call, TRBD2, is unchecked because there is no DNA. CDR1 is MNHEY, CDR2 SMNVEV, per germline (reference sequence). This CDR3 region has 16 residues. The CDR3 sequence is CASSSGEAQYYNEQFF.

The CDR3 here is CSAPFGAGGVADTQYF. The chain joins TRBV20-1 to TRBJ2-3; TCRdb reports TRBD2, a call that lacks DNA to check it against. Looked up from germline, CDR1 is DFQATT and CDR2 is SNEGSKA (reference sequence). The CDR3 is made up of 16 amino acids.

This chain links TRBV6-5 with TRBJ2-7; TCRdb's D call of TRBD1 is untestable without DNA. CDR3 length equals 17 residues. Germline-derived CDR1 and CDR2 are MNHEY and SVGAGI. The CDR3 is CASSYSIPTGQGDEQYF.

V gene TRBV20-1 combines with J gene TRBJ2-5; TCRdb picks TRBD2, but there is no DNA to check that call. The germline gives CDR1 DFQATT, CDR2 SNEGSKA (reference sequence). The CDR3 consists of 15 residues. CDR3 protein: CSAPPGRAGMETQYF.

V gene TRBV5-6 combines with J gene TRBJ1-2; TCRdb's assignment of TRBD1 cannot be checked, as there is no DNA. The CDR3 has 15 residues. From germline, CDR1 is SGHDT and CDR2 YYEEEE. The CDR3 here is CASSLGRGANYGYTF.

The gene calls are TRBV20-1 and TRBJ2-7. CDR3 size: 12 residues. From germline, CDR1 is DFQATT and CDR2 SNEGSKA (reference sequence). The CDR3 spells CSATESVYEQYF.

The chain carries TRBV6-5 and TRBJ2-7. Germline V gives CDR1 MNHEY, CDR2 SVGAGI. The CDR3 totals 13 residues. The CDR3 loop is CASSRTGLYEQYF.

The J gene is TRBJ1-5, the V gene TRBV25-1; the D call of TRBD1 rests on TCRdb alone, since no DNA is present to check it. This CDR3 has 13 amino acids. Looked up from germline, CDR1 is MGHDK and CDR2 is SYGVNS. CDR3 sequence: CASGTVSNQPQHF.